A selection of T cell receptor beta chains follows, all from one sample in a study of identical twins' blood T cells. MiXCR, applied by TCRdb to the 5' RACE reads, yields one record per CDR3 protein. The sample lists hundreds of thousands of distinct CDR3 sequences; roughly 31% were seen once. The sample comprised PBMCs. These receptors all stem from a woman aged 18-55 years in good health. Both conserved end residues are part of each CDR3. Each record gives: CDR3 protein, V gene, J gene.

CDR3 protein: CASSVVGRTGELFF; V gene: TRBV2; J gene: TRBJ2-2
CDR3 protein: CASSSSGTGRDSPLHF; V gene: TRBV7-9; J gene: TRBJ1-6
CDR3 protein: CASRPGRIYNEQFF; V gene: TRBV6-2/TRBV6-3; J gene: TRBJ2-1
CDR3 protein: CASSSALLRGYTF; V gene: TRBV7-2; J gene: TRBJ1-2
CDR3 protein: CSAKGTADAGELFF; V gene: TRBV20-1; J gene: TRBJ2-2
CDR3 protein: CASSESDRASVTQYF; V gene: TRBV2; J gene: TRBJ2-5
CDR3 protein: CASSFVGSKFF; V gene: TRBV28; J gene: TRBJ2-1
CDR3 protein: CASRTGGPQHF; V gene: TRBV19; J gene: TRBJ1-5
CDR3 protein: CASSVEARKASPYEQYF; V gene: TRBV9; J gene: TRBJ2-7
CDR3 protein: CASSINRDMNTEAFF; V gene: TRBV19; J gene: TRBJ1-1
CDR3 protein: CASSAGQPYYGYTF; V gene: TRBV13; J gene: TRBJ1-2
CDR3 protein: CSAGVPNTGELFF; V gene: TRBV20-1; J gene: TRBJ2-2
CDR3 protein: CSALNLQGAHDEQFF; V gene: TRBV20-1; J gene: TRBJ2-1
CDR3 protein: CSATNGALFNTEAFF; V gene: TRBV29-1; J gene: TRBJ1-1
CDR3 protein: CASSPRASRTDTQYF; V gene: TRBV7-8; J gene: TRBJ2-3
CDR3 protein: CAIRGQGDNSPLHF; V gene: TRBV10-3; J gene: TRBJ1-6
CDR3 protein: CASSPQGSKNIQYF; V gene: TRBV5-1; J gene: TRBJ2-4
CDR3 protein: CASSQGLAEQETQYF; V gene: TRBV9; J gene: TRBJ2-5
CDR3 protein: CASSLSQGVYNEQFF; V gene: TRBV27; J gene: TRBJ2-1
CDR3 protein: CASSRAGTDTQYF; V gene: TRBV9; J gene: TRBJ2-3
CDR3 protein: CASSFRANGELFF; V gene: TRBV11-2; J gene: TRBJ2-2
CDR3 protein: CSVEGRINTIYF; V gene: TRBV29-1; J gene: TRBJ1-3
CDR3 protein: CASSLHVPGSYEQYF; V gene: TRBV7-8; J gene: TRBJ2-7
CDR3 protein: CSASRVGRVGTEAFF; V gene: TRBV20-1; J gene: TRBJ1-1
CDR3 protein: CASSPGTREAFF; V gene: TRBV27; J gene: TRBJ1-1
CDR3 protein: CSVIPGQNEKLFF; V gene: TRBV29-1; J gene: TRBJ1-4
CDR3 protein: CASIRGVRNTEAFF; V gene: TRBV2; J gene: TRBJ1-1
CDR3 protein: CASSLTIGGIYGYTF; V gene: TRBV11-2; J gene: TRBJ1-2
CDR3 protein: CASSLTTDEQYF; V gene: TRBV5-1; J gene: TRBJ2-7
CDR3 protein: CASSYRWGDTEAFF; V gene: TRBV6-5; J gene: TRBJ1-1
CDR3 protein: CSVRTATDNEQFF; V gene: TRBV29-1; J gene: TRBJ2-1
CDR3 protein: CASSDPGSGNTIYF; V gene: TRBV2; J gene: TRBJ1-3
CDR3 protein: CASSPRFDGGTGELFF; V gene: TRBV18; J gene: TRBJ2-2
CDR3 protein: CASSSPTGTNTGELFF; V gene: TRBV5-1; J gene: TRBJ2-2
CDR3 protein: CSVQDSPSGYTF; V gene: TRBV29-1; J gene: TRBJ1-2
CDR3 protein: CASSERPGATYYGYTF; V gene: TRBV9; J gene: TRBJ1-2
CDR3 protein: CSVERAAGNTIYF; V gene: TRBV29-1; J gene: TRBJ1-3
CDR3 protein: CAISQGPEQYF; V gene: TRBV10-3; J gene: TRBJ2-7
CDR3 protein: CSVEFDGNEQFF; V gene: TRBV29-1; J gene: TRBJ2-1
CDR3 protein: CASSPSLDYGYTF; V gene: TRBV18; J gene: TRBJ1-2
CDR3 protein: CASSLLGAGTGELFF; V gene: TRBV13; J gene: TRBJ2-2
CDR3 protein: CASSRTGTGDMNSPLHF; V gene: TRBV6-4; J gene: TRBJ1-6
CDR3 protein: CASSLETLYGYTF; V gene: TRBV13; J gene: TRBJ1-2
CDR3 protein: CASSGDGGYNEQFF; V gene: TRBV2; J gene: TRBJ2-1
CDR3 protein: CASSLRGGANSDTEAFF; V gene: TRBV5-4; J gene: TRBJ1-1
CDR3 protein: CASSPGLASANTQYF; V gene: TRBV7-9; J gene: TRBJ2-3
CDR3 protein: CASSLIGGDEQYF; V gene: TRBV5-6; J gene: TRBJ2-7
CDR3 protein: CASSDGGAGGAFF; V gene: TRBV9; J gene: TRBJ1-1
CDR3 protein: CASSPEPSGGLSTQYF; V gene: TRBV4-3; J gene: TRBJ2-3
CDR3 protein: CASSIGQLYEQYF; V gene: TRBV19; J gene: TRBJ2-7
CDR3 protein: CSASQRTGELFF; V gene: TRBV20-1; J gene: TRBJ2-2